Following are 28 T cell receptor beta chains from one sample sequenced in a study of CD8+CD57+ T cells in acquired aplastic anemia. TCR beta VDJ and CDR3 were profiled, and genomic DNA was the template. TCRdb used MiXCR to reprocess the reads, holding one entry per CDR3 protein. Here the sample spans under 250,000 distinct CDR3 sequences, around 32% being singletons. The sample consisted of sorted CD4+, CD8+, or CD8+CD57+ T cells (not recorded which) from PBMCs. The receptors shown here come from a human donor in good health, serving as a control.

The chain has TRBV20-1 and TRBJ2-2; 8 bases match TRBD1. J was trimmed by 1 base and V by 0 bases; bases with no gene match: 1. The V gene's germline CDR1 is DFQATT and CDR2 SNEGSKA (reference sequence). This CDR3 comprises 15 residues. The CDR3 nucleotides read TGCAGTGCTAGAGACAGGGGGCTGAACACCGGGGAGCTGTTTTTT. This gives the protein CSARDRGLNTGELFF.

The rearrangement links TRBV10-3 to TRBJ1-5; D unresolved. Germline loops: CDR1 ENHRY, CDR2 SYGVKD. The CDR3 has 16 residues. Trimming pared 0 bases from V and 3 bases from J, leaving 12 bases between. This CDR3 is CAISESRQVYNQPQHF. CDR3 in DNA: TGTGCCATCAGTGAGTCCCGACAAGTCTACAATCAGCCCCAGCATTTT.

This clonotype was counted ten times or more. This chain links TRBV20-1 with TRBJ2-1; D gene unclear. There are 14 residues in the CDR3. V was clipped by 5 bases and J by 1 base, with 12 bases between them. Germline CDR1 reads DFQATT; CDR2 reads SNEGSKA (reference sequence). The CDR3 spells CSAQRGRSYNEQFF. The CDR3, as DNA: TGCAGTGCTCAACGCGGCAGATCCTACAATGAGCAGTTCTTC.

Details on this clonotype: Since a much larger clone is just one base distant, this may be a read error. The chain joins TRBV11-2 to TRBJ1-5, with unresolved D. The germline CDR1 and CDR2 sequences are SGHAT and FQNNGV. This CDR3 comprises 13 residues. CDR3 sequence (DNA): TGTGCCACCAGCTTGGCCCTAAAGTCGCCCCAGCATTTT. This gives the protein CATSLALKSPQHF.

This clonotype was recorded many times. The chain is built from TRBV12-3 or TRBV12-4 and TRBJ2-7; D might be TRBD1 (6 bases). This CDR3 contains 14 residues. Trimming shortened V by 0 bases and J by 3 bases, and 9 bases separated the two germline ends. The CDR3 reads CASSLAGQNYEQYF. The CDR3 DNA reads TGTGCCAGCAGTTTAGCAGGACAGAACTACGAGCAGTACTTC.

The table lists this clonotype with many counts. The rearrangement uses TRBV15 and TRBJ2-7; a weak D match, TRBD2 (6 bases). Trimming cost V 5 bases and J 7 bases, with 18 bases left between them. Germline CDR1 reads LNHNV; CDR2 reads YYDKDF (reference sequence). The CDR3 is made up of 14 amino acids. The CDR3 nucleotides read TGTGCCACCAGCGGAGGGGTTAGCGGTCTTGAGCAGTACTTC. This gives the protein CATSGGVSGLEQYF.

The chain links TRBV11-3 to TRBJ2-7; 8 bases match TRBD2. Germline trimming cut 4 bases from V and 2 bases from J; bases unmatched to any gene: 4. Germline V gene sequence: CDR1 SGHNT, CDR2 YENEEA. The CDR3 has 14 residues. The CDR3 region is CASSSGGKAYEQYF. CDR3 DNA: TGTGCCAGCAGCTCGGGGGGGAAGGCCTACGAGCAGTACTTC.

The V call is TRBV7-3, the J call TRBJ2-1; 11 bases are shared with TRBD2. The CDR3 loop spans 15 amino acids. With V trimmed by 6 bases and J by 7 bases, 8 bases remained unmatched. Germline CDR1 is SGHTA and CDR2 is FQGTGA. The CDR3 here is CASSQTSGGINEQFF. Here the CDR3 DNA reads TGTGCCAGCAGTCAAACTAGCGGGGGAATAAATGAGCAGTTCTTC.

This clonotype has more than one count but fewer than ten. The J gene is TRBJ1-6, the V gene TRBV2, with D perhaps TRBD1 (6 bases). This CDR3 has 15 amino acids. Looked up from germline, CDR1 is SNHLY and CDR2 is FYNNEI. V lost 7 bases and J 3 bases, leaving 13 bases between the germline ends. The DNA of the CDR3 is TGTGCCAGCACCCGACAGGACCTCTATAATTCACCCCTCCACTTT. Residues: CASTRQDLYNSPLHF.

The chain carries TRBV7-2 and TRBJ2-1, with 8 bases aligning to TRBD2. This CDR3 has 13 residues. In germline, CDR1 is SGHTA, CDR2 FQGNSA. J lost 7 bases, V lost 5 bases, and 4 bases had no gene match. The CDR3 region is CASSPGGGNEQFF. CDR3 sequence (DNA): TGTGCCAGCAGCCCCGGGGGGGGAAATGAGCAGTTCTTC.

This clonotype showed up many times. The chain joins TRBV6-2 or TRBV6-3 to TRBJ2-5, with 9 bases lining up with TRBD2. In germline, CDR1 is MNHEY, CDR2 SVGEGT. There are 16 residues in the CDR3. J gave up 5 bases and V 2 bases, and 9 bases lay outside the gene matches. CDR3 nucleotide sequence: TGTGCCAGCAGTTACGGCCTAGCGGGAACGCAGGAGACCCAGTACTTC. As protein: CASSYGLAGTQETQYF.

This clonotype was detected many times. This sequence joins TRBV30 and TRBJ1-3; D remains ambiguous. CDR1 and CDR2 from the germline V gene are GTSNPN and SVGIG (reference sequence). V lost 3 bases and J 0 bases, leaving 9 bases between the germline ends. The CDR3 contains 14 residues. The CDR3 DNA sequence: TGTGCCTGGAGCCCCGACTCCTCTGGAAACACCATATATTTT. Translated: CAWSPDSSGNTIYF.

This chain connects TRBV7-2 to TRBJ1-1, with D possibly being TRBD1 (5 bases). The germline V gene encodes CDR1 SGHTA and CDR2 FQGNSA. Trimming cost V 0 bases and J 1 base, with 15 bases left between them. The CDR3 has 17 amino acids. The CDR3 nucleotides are TGTGCCAGCAGCTTAGCGGGGGTATTCAGACAGAACACTGAAGCTTTCTTT. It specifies CASSLAGVFRQNTEAFF.

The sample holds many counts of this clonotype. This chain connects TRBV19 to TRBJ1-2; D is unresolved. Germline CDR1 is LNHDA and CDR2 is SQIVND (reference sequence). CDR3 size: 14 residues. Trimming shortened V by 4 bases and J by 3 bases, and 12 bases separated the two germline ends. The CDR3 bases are TGTGCCAGTAGTAACTACGGGAGAGACTATGGCTACACCTTC. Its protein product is CASSNYGRDYGYTF.

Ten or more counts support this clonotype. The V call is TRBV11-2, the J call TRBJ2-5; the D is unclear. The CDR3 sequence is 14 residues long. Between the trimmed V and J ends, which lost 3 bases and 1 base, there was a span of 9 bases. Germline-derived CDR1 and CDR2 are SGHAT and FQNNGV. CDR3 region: CASSFYGSQETQYF. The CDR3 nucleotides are TGTGCCAGCAGCTTTTACGGCAGCCAAGAGACCCAGTACTTC.

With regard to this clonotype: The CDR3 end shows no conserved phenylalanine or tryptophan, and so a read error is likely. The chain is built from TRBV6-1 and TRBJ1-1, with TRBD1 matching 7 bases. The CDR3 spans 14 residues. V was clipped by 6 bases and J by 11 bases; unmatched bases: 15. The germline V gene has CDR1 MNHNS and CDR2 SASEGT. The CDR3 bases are TGTGCCAGCAGGGATGATGACAGGGTAAAGGAGGCTTTCCTT. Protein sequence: CASRDDDRVKEAFL.

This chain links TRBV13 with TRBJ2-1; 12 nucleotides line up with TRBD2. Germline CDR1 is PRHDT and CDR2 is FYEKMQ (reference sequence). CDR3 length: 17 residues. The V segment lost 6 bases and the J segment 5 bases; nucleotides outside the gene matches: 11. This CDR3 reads CASSHSRWTSGNNEQFF. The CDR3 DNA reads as TGTGCCAGCAGTCATAGTCGTTGGACTAGCGGGAACAATGAGCAGTTCTTC.

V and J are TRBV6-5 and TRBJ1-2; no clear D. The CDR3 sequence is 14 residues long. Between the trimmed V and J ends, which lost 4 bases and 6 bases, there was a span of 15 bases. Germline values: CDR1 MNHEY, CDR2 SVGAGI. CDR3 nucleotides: TGTGCCAGCAGTTTATACGCCAAGAACCATGGCTACACCTTC. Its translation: CASSLYAKNHGYTF.

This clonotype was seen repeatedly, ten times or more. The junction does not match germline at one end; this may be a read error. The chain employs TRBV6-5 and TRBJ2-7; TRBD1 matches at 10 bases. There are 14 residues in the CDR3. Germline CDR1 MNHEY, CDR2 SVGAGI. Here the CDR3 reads CASRYGQGEDLADF. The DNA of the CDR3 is TGTGCCAGCAGGTATGGACAGGGGGAGGACCTCGCTGACTTC.

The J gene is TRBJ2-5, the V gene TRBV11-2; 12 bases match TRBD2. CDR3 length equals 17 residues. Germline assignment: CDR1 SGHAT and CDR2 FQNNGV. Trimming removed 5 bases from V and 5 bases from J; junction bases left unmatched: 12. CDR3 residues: CASSHRLAGGMAETQYF. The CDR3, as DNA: TGTGCCAGCAGCCACCGTCTAGCGGGGGGGATGGCGGAGACCCAGTACTTC.

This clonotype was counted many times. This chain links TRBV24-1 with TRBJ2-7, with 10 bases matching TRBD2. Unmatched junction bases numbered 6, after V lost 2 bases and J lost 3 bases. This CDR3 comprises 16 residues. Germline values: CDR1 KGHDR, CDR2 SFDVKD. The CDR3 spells CATSDSKAGGIYEQYF. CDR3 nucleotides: TGTGCCACCAGTGATTCAAAAGCGGGAGGGATCTACGAGCAGTACTTC.

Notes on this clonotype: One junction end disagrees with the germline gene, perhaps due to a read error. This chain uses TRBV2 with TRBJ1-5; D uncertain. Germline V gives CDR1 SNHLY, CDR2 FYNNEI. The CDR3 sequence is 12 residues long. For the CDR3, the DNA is TGTGCCAGCAATACAGTAGATCAGCCCCAGCGTTTT. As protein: CASNTVDQPQRF.

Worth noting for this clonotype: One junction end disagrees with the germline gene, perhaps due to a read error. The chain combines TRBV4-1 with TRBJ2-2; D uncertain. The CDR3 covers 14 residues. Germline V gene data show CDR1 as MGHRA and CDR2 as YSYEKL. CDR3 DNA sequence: TGCGCCAGCAGTCCGGAGCTGAACGCCGGGGAGCTGTTTTTT. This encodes CASSPELNAGELFF.

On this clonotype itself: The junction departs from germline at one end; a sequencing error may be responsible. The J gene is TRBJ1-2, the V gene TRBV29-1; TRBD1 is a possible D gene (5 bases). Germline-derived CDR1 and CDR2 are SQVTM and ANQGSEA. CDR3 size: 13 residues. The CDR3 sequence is CSVEEIRGYGHTF. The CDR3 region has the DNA TGCAGCGTTGAAGAGATAAGGGGTTATGGCCACACCTTC.

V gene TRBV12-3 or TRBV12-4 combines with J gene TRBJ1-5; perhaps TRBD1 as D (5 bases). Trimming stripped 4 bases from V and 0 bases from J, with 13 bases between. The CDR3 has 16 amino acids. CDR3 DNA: TGTGCCAGCAGTTGTAAGGGGCATTATAGCAATCAGCCCCAGCATTTT. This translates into CASSCKGHYSNQPQHF.

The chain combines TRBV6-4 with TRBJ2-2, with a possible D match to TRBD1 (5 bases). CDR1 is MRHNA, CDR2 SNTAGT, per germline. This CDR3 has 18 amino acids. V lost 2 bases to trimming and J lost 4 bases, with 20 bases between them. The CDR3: CASSDRPTGLGSTGELFF. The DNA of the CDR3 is TGTGCCAGCAGTGACCGGCCAACAGGTTTAGGATCCACCGGGGAGCTGTTTTTT.

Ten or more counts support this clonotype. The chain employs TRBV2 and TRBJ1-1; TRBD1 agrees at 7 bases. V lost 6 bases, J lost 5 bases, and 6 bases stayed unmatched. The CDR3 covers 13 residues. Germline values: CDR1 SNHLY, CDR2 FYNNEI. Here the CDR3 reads CASRVGGRTEAFF. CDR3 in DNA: TGTGCCAGCAGGGTAGGGGGCCGGACTGAAGCTTTCTTT.

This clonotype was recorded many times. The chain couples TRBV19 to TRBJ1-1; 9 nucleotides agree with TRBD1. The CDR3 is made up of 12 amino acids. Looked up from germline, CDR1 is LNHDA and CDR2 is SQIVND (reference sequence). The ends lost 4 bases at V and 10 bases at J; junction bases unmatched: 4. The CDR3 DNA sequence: TGTGCCAGTAGTACACAGGGGGCATCAGCTTTCTTT. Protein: CASSTQGASAFF.